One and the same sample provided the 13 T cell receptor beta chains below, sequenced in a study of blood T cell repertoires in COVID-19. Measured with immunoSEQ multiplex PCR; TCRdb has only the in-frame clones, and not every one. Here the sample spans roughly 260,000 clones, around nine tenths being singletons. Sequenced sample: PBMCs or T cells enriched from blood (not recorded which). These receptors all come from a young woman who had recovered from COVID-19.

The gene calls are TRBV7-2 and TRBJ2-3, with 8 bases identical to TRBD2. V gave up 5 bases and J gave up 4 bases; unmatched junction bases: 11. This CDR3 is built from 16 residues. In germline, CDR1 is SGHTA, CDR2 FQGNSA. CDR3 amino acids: CASSPGAGVVADTQYF. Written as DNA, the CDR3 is TGTGCCAGCAGCCCTGGAGCGGGAGTGGTGGCAGATACGCAGTATTTT.

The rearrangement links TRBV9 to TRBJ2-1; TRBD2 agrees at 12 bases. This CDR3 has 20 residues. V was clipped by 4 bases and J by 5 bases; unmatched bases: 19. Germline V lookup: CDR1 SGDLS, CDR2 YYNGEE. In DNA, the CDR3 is TGTGCCAGCAGCCCCCGCCCCCCGGGACTAGCGGGCCACCTCCACAATGAGCAGTTCTTC. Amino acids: CASSPRPPGLAGHLHNEQFF.

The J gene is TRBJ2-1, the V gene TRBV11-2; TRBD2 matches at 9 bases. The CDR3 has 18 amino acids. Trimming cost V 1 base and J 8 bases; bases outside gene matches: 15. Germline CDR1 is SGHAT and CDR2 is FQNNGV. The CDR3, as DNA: TGTGCCAGCAGCTTAGTAGAGGGCGGGGGGGCTAGTCTGGATGAGCAGTTCTTC. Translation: CASSLVEGGGASLDEQFF.

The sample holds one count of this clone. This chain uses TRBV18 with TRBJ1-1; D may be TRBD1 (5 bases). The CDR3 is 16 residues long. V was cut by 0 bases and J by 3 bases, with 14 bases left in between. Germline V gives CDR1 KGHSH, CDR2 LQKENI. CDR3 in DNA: TGTGCCAGCTCACCACCGGGGACTGGGGGGTACACTGAAGCTTTCTTT. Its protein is CASSPPGTGGYTEAFF.

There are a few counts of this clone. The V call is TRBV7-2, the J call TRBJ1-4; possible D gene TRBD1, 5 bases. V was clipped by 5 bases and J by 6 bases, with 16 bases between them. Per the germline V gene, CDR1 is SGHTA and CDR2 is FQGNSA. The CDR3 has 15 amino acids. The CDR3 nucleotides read TGTGCCAGCAGCCCCCGGGGGGGTAGGGATGAAAAACTGTTTTTT. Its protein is CASSPRGGRDEKLFF.

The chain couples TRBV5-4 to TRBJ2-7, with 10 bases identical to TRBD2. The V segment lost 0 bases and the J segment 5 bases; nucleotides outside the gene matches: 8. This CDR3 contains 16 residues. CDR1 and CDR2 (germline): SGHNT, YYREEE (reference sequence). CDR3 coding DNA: TGTGCCAGCAGCTTGGCGAGCGGGAGGGCCGACCACGAGCAGTACTTC. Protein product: CASSLASGRADHEQYF.

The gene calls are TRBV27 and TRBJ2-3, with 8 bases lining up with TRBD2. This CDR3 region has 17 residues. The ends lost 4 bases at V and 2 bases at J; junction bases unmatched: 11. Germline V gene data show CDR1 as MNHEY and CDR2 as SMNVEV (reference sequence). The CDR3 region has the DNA TGTGCCAGCAGTTCCGGGGGGGGGACCCAAACCACAGATACGCAGTATTTT. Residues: CASSSGGGTQTTDTQYF.

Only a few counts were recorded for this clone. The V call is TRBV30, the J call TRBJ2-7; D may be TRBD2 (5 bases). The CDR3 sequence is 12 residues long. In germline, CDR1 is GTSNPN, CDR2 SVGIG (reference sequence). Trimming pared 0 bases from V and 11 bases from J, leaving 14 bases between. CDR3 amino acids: CAWSVLVGLKYF. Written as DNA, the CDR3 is TGTGCCTGGAGTGTACTCGTCGGACTGAAGTACTTC.

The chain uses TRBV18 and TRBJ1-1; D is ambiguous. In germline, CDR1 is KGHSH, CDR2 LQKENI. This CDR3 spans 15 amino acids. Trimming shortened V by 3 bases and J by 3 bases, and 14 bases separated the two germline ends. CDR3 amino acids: CASSPLSLADTEAFF. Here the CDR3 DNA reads TGTGCCAGCTCACCCTTATCTTTAGCGGACACTGAAGCTTTCTTT.

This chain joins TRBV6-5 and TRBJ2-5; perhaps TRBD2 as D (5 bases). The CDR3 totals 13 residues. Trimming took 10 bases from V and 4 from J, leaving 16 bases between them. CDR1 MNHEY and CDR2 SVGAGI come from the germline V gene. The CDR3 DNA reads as TGTGCCACAGCGGCGGGCCGGTTAGAGACCCAGTACTTC. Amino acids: CATAAGRLETQYF.

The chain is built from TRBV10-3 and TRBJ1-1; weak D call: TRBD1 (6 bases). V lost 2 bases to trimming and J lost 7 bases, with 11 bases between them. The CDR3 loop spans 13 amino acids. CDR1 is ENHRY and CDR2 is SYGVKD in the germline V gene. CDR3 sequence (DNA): TGTGCCATCAGTGAGACACAGGGCTTTGAAGCTTTCTTT. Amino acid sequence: CAISETQGFEAFF.

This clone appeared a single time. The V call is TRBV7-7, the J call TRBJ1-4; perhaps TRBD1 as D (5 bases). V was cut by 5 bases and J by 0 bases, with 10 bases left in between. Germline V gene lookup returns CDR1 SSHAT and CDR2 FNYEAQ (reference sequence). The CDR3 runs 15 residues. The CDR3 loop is CASSATVATNEKLFF. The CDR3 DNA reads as TGTGCCAGCAGCGCGACAGTGGCAACTAATGAAAAACTGTTTTTT.

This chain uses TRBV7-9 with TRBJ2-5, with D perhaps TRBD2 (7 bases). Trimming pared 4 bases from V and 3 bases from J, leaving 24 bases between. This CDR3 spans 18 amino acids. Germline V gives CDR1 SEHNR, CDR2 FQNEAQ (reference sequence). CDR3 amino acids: CASSSRGGDGTIKETQYF. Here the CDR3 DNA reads TGTGCCAGCAGCTCCCGAGGGGGGGACGGGACTATAAAAGAGACCCAGTACTTC.